What follows is one TCR beta chain and its context. This receptor's antigen is unknown. The record has no base qualities; no much larger clone is one base away. The data are from a study of control samples from healthy donors and cancer patients (dated by TCRdb to 2020 to 2021). From the cysteine through the phenylalanine, the CDR3 covers 15 amino acids. Of all the DNA, just the CDR3 is kept, 45 bases in frame from base 1. Here V drops 6 bases and J drops 3 bases, and the junction holds 6 bases not matched to any gene. According to the germline V gene, CDR1 reads MDHEN and CDR2 reads SYDVKM. The receptor library was made with the immunoSEQ multiplex PCR assay. TCRdb obtained this table from immuneACCESS and retained in-frame rearrangements with V and J assigned. These tables miss some clones; where compared with another copy, unresolved V genes account for less than half of the shortfall, and the remainder is unexplained. In all, the sample holds 130,000 or so clones, and 87% of those were seen once. Roughly 3% of the sample is taken by the ten largest.

The sequenced sample was blood. This TCR was recovered from a man aged 60-69 years in good health. Here the chain combines TRBV28 and TRBJ1-5; 9 bases in the middle match TRBD1. CDR3 sequence: CASRPGQGFNQPQHF. The DNA sequence follows: TGTGCCAGCAGACCGGGACAGGGCTTCAATCAGCCCCAGCATTTT.